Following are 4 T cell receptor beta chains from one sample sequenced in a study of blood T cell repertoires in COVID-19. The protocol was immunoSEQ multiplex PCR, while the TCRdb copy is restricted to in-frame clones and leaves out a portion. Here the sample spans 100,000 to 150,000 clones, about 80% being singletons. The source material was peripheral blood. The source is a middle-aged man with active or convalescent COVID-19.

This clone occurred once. This CDR3 is CASSFTGTGKETQYF. DNA for the CDR3: TGTGCCAGCAGCTTTACTGGGACAGGGAAAGAGACCCAGTACTTC. This chain connects TRBV13 to TRBJ2-5; 9 bases are shared with TRBD1. The CDR3 runs to 15 residues. The ends lost 3 bases at V and 3 bases at J; junction bases unmatched: 5. Per germline, CDR1 PRHDT and CDR2 FYEKMQ (reference sequence).

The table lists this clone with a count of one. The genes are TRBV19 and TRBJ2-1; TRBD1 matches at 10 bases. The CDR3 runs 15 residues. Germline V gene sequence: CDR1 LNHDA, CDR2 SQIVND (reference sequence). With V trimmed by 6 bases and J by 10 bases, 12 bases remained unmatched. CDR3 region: CASRVSGTGVWEQFF. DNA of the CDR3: TGTGCCAGTAGGGTCTCCGGGACAGGGGTTTGGGAGCAGTTCTTC.

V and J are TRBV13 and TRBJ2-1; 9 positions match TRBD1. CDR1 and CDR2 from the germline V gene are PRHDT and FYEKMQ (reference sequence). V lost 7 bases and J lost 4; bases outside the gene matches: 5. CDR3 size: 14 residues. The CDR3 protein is CASNQGQGYNEQFF. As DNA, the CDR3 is TGTGCCAGCAACCAGGGACAGGGATACAATGAGCAGTTCTTC.

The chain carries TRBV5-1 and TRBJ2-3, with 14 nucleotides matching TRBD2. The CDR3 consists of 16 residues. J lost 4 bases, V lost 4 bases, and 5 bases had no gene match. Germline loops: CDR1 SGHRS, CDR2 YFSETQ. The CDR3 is CASSPSGLAGADTQYF. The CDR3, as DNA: TGCGCCAGCAGCCCATCGGGACTAGCGGGGGCAGATACGCAGTATTTT.